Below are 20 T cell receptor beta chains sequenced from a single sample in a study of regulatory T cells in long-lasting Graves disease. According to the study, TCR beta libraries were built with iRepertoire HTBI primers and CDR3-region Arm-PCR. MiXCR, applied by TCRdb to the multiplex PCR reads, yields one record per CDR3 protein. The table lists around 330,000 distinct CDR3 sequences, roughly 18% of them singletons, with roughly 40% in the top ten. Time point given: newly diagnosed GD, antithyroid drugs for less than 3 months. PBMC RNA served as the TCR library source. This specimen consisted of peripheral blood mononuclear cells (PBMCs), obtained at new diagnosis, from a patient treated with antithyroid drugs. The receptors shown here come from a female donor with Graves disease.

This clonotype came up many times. The CDR3 DNA reads as TGTGCCAGTAGTGGAGGGACAACCTACGAGCAGTACTTC. This gives the protein CASSGGTTYEQYF. The genes are TRBV19 and TRBJ2-7; D is perhaps TRBD1 or TRBD2 (6 bases each). CDR3 length equals 13 residues. CDR1 and CDR2 (germline): LNHDA, SQIVND (reference sequence). Trimming shortened V by 5 bases and J by 2 bases, and 10 bases separated the two germline ends.

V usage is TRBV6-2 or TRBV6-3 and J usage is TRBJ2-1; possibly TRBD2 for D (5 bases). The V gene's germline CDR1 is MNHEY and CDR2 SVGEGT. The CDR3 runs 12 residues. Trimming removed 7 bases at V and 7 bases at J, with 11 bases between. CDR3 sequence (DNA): TGTGCCAGCACCCGTGGAGGAAATGAGCAGTTCTTC. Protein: CASTRGGNEQFF.

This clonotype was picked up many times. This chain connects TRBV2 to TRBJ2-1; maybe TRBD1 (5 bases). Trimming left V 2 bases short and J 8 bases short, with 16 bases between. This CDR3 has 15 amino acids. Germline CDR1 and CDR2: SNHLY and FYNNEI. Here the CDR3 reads CASSELRVTGDEQFF. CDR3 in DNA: TGTGCCAGCAGTGAACTCAGGGTAACTGGGGATGAGCAGTTCTTC. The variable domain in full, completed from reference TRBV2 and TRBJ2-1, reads EPEVTQTPSHQVTQMGQEVILRCVPISNHLYFYWYRQILGQKVEFLVSFYNNEISEKSEIFDDQFSVERPDGSNFTLKIRSTKLEDSAMYFCASSELRVTGDEQFFGPGTRLTVL.

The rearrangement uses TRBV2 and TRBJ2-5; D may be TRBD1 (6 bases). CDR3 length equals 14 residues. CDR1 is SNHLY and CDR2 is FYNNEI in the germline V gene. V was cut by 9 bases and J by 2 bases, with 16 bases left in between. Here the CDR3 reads CASNPQGNQETQYF. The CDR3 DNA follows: TGTGCCAGTAACCCCCAGGGGAATCAAGAGACCCAGTACTTC.

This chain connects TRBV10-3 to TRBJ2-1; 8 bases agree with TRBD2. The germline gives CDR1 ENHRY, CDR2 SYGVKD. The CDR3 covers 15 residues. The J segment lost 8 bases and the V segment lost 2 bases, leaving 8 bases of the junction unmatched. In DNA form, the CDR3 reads TGTGCCATCAGTGAGGCCGGGACTAGAGCAGATGAGCAGTTCTTC. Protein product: CAISEAGTRADEQFF.

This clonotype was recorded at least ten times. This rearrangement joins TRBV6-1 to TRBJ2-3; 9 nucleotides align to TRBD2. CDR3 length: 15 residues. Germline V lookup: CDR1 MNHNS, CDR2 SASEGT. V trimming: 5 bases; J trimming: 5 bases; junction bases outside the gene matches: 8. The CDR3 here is CASSRTSGWVDTQYF. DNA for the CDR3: TGTGCCAGCAGTCGTACTAGCGGGTGGGTAGATACGCAGTATTTT.

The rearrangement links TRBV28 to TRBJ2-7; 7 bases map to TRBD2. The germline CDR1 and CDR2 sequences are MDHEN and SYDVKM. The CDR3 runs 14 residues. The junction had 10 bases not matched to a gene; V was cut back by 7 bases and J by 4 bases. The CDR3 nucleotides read TGTGCCAGCAATGGGGGGGGGACTCCATACGAGCAGTACTTC. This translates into CASNGGGTPYEQYF.

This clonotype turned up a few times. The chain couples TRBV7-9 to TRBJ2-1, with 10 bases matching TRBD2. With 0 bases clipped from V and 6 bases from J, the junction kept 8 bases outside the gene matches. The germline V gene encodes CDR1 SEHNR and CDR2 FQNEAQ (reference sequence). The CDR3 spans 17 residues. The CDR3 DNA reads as TGTGCCAGCAGCTTAGCCTCGGGACTAGCGATGATCAATGAGCAGTTCTTC. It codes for CASSLASGLAMINEQFF.

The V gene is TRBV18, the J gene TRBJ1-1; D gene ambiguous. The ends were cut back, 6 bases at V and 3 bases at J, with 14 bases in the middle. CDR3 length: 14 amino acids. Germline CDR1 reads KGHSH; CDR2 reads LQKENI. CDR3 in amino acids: CASSPIKADTEAFF. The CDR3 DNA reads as TGTGCCAGCTCCCCCATAAAGGCGGACACTGAAGCTTTCTTT.

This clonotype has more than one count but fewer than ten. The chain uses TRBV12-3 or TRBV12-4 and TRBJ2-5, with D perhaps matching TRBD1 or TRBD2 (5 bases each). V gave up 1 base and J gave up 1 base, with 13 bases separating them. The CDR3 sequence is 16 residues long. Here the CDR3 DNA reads TGTGCCAGCAGTTTAGGTCAGAGGGGCAGCCAAGAGACCCAGTACTTC. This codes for CASSLGQRGSQETQYF.

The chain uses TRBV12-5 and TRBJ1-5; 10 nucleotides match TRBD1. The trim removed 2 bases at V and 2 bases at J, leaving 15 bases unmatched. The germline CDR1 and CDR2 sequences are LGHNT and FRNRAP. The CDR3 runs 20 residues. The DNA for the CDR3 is TGTGCTAGTGGTTTGCCATTACGGACAGGGGGTAAAATGGGCAATCAGCCCCAGCATTTT. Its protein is CASGLPLRTGGKMGNQPQHF.

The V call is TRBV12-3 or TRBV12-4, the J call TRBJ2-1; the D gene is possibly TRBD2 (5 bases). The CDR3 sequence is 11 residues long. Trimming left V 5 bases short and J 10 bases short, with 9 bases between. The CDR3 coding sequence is TGTGCCAGCAGTCTACCGGGGGAGCAGTTCTTC. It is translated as CASSLPGEQFF.

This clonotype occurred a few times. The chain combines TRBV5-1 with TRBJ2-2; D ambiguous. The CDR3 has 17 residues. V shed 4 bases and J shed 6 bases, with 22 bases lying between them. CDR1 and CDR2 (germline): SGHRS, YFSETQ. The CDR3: CASSPPPGWSVAGELFF. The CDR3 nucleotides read TGCGCCAGCAGCCCGCCACCAGGTTGGTCGGTCGCCGGGGAGCTGTTTTTT.

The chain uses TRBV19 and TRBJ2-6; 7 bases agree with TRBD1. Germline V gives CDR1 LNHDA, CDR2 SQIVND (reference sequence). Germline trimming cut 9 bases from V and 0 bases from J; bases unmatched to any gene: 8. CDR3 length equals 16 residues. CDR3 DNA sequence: TGTGCCAGCCACAGGGGTCGCTCCTCTGGGGCCAACGTCCTGACTTTC. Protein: CASHRGRSSGANVLTF. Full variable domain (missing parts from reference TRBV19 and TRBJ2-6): DGGITQSPKYLFRKEGQNVTLSCEQNLNHDAMYWYRQDPGQGLRLIYYSQIVNDFQKGDIAEGYSVSREKKESFPLTVTSAQKNPTAFYLCASHRGRSSGANVLTFGAGSRLTVL.

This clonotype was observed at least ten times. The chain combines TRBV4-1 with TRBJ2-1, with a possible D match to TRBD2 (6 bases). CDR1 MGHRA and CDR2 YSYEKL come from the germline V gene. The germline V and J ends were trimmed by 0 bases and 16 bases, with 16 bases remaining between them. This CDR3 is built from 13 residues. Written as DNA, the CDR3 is TGCGCCAGCAGCCAAGATCCACTGGGGGGTCTTTTCTTC. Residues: CASSQDPLGGLFF.

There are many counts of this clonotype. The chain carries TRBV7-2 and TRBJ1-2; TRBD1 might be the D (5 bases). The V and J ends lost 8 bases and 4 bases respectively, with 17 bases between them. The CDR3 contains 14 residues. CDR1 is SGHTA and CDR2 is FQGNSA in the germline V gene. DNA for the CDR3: TGTGCCAGCGGGGGTCGGGGGAAGGGCTATGGCTACACCTTC. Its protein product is CASGGRGKGYGYTF.

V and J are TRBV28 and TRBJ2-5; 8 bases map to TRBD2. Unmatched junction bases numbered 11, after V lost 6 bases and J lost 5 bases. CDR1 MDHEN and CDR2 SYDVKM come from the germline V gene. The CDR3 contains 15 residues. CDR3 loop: CASSSRGGGGETQYF. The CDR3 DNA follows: TGTGCCAGCAGCTCTCGGGGGGGGGGTGGTGAGACCCAGTACTTC.

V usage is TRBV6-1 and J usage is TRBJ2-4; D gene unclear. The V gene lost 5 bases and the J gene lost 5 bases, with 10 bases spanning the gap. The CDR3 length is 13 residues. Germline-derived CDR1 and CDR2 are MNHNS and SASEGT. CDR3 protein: CASSLGPENIQYF. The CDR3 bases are TGTGCCAGCAGTCTCGGACCCGAAAACATTCAGTACTTC.

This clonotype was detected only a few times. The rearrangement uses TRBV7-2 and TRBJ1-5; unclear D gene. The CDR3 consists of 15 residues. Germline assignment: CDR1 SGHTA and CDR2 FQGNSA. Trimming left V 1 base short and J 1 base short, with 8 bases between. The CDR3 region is CASSLGGMSNQPQHF. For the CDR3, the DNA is TGTGCCAGCAGCTTAGGTGGAATGAGCAATCAGCCCCAGCATTTT.

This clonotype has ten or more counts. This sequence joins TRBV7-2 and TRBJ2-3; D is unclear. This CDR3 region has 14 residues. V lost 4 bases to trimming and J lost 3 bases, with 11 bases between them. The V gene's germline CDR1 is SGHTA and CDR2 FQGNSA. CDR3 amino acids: CASSSAPGTDTQYF. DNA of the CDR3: TGTGCCAGCAGCTCAGCGCCAGGTACAGATACGCAGTATTTT. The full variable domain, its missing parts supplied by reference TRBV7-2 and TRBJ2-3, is GAGVSQSPSNKVTEKGKDVELRCDPISGHTALYWYRQSLGQGLEFLIYFQGNSAPDKSGLPSDRFSAERTGGSVSTLTIQRTQQEDSAVYLCASSSAPGTDTQYFGPGTRLTVL.